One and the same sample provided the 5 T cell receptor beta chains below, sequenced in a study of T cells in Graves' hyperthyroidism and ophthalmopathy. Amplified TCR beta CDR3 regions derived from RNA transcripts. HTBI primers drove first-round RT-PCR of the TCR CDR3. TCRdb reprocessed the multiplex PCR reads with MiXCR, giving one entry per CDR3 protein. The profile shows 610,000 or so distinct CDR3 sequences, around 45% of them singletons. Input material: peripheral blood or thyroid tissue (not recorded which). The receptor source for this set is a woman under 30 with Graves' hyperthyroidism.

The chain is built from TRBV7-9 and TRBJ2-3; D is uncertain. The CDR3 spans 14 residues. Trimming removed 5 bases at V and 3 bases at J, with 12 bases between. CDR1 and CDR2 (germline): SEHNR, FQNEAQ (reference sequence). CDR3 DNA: TGTGCCAGCAGCATAGGGCAGGAGACAGATACGCAGTATTTT. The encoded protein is CASSIGQETDTQYF.

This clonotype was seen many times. The CDR3 DNA is TGTGCCACCAGTCGGACTAGCGATGAGCAGTTCTTC. Its translation: CATSRTSDEQFF. The rearrangement links TRBV24-1 to TRBJ2-1; 9 positions agree with TRBD2. With 6 bases clipped from V and 8 bases from J, the junction kept 1 base outside the gene matches. The CDR3 has 12 amino acids. Germline V gives CDR1 KGHDR, CDR2 SFDVKD.

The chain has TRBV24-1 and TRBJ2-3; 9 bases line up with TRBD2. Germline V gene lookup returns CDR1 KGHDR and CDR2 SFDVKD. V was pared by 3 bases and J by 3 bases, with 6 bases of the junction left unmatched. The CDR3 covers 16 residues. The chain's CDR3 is CATSDAGLAFTDTQYF. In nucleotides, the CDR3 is TGTGCCACCAGTGATGCAGGACTAGCGTTTACAGATACGCAGTATTTT.

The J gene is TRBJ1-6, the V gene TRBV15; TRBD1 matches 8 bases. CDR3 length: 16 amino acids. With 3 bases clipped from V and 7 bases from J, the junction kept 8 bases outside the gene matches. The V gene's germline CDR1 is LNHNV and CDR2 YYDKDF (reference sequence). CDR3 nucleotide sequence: TGTGCCACCAGCAGTGTCGGACAGGGTGGGAATTCACCCCTCCACTTT. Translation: CATSSVGQGGNSPLHF.

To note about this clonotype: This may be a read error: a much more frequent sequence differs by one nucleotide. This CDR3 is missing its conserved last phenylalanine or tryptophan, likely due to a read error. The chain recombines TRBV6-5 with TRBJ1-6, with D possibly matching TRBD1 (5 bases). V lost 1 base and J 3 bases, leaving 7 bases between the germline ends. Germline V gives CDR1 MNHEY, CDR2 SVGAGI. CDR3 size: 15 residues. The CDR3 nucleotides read TGTGCCAGCAGTTACTTGGGGCACTATAATTCACCCCTCCACCTT. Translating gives CASSYLGHYNSPLHL.